This entry features one TCR beta chain sequence. This sample is part of a study of blood T cell repertoires in COVID-19. Assay: immunoSEQ multiplex PCR; the TCRdb copy retains only in-frame clones and omits some. The table has approximately 490,000 clones, approximately 86% seen once; the top ten hold approximately 8.3%. CDR3 length: 14 residues. Between the trimmed V and J ends, which lost 2 bases and 2 bases, there was a span of 7 bases. From germline, CDR1 is SGHVS and CDR2 FQNEAQ. The sequencing input was PBMCs or T cells enriched from blood (not recorded which). The sequence was collected from a woman aged 60 to 75 who had recovered from COVID-19. The V and J genes are TRBV7-8 and TRBJ1-3; the D is unclear. The CDR3 is CASSLSSAGNTIYF. The CDR3 DNA reads as TGTGCCAGCAGCTTATCGTCGGCTGGAAACACCATATATTTT.